The 30 T cell receptor beta chains below come from one sample, sequenced in a study of low-dose radiotherapy and immunotherapy resistance in tumors (dated by TCRdb to about 2022). For sequencing, an Illumina HiSeq 2500 was employed. Superscript III and a set of TRAV- and TRBV-specific primers were used to synthesize first-strand cDNA, so that both TCRalpha and TCRbeta chains were covered. A roughly 18-cycle PCR with Phusion amplified the TCRs, pairing a constant-region primer with the adapter that was attached to the V primers. The public reads were reprocessed in TCRdb via fastp at Q25 and MiXCR, keeping in-frame beta chains. Under each unique CDR3 protein, matching rows form one entry showing the most common genes and DNA. The sample profile shows tens of thousands of distinct CDR3 sequences; 15% to 20% of them were found once. 2.5% to 3.5% of the sample comes from the top ten. The sample's time point label, decoded: before trial treatment.

Sequences were derived from PBMCs, sampled before treatment. The receptor set was obtained from a male donor with prostate cancer.

The rearrangement joins TRBV7-9 to TRBJ2-3; D call uncertain. CDR1 and CDR2 (germline): SEHNR, FQNEAQ (reference sequence). V was pared by 0 bases and J by 2 bases, with 3 bases between. The CDR3 loop spans 13 amino acids. DNA of the CDR3: TGTGCCAGCAGCTTAGCCTCCACAGATACGCAGTATTTT. As protein: CASSLASTDTQYF.

This clonotype was detected many times. The rearrangement joins TRBV4-1 to TRBJ2-2; 9 nucleotides match TRBD2. J gave up 2 bases and V 0 bases, and 10 bases lay outside the gene matches. CDR3 length: 19 residues. The V gene's germline CDR1 is MGHRA and CDR2 YSYEKL. The CDR3 DNA follows: TGCGCCAGCAGCCAAGATCGGGAGCGGGGGGTACTAAACACCGGGGAGCTGTTTTTT. It yields the protein CASSQDRERGVLNTGELFF.

The table lists this clonotype with many counts. The V call is TRBV30, the J call TRBJ1-1; TRBD1 aligns across 7 bases. The CDR3 totals 15 residues. J lost 4 bases, V lost 5 bases, and 13 bases had no gene match. The V gene's germline CDR1 is GTSNPN and CDR2 SVGIG (reference sequence). This CDR3 reads CAWGNRGVSGTEAFF. CDR3 sequence (DNA): TGTGCCTGGGGGAACAGGGGTGTGAGTGGCACTGAAGCTTTCTTT.

This clonotype was found many times. The chain has TRBV3-1 and TRBJ2-3, with no clear D. V was cut by 0 bases and J by 2 bases, with 9 bases left in between. From germline, CDR1 is LGHDT and CDR2 YNNKEL (reference sequence). The CDR3 contains 15 residues. The CDR3 is CASSQETLPTDTQYF. DNA of the CDR3: TGTGCCAGCAGCCAAGAGACCCTCCCCACAGATACGCAGTATTTT.

Ten or more counts support this clonotype. The chain combines TRBV20-1 with TRBJ2-2, with a tentative D call TRBD2 (6 bases). Germline values: CDR1 DFQATT, CDR2 SNEGSKA (reference sequence). CDR3 length: 14 amino acids. V lost 6 bases and J 1 base, leaving 12 bases between the germline ends. CDR3 DNA: TGCAGTGCGGCAAGGGACTTGAACACCGGGGAGCTGTTTTTT. Protein sequence: CSAARDLNTGELFF.

This clonotype was counted at least ten times. The chain employs TRBV20-1 and TRBJ2-7; TRBD2 matches 8 bases. Trimming removed 0 bases from V and 0 bases from J; junction bases left unmatched: 19. Looked up from germline, CDR1 is DFQATT and CDR2 is SNEGSKA (reference sequence). This CDR3 has 20 residues. This chain's CDR3 is CSARDPSGLGQQVSSYEQYF. The CDR3 region has the DNA TGCAGTGCTAGAGATCCATCGGGACTAGGGCAACAGGTTAGCTCCTACGAGCAGTACTTC.

This clonotype was counted at least ten times. This chain uses TRBV3-1 with TRBJ1-1, with 11 bases lining up with TRBD1. Germline assignment: CDR1 LGHDT and CDR2 YNNKEL (reference sequence). V gave up 1 base and J gave up 8 bases; unmatched junction bases: 3. The CDR3 totals 14 residues. The CDR3 reads CASSQGGQGAEAFF. In DNA, the CDR3 is TGTGCCAGCAGCCAAGGCGGACAGGGGGCGGAAGCTTTCTTT.

This clonotype appeared many times. The chain carries TRBV12-3 or TRBV12-4 and TRBJ2-2, with D possibly being TRBD2 (6 bases). The CDR3 runs to 12 residues. V was clipped by 3 bases and J by 11 bases, with 10 bases between them. This chain's CDR3 is CASSLEGNELFF. CDR3 coding DNA: TGTGCCAGCAGTTTGGAGGGAAACGAGCTGTTTTTT.

This clonotype was recorded many times. The J gene is TRBJ2-2, the V gene TRBV11-3; D ambiguous. V lost 1 base to trimming and J lost 7 bases, with 7 bases between them. The CDR3 contains 13 residues. Germline lookup yields CDR1 SGHNT and CDR2 YENEEA. CDR3 residues: CASSLVLGGELFF. DNA of the CDR3: TGTGCCAGCAGCTTAGTCCTCGGCGGGGAGCTGTTTTTT.

This clonotype has at least ten counts. The chain carries TRBV6-5 and TRBJ2-3; 8 bases map to TRBD2. The CDR3 covers 16 residues. V gave up 6 bases and J gave up 3 bases; unmatched junction bases: 11. CDR1 MNHEY and CDR2 SVGAGI come from the germline V gene. Here the CDR3 reads CASSPYSGGGTDTQYF. The CDR3, as DNA: TGTGCCAGCAGCCCGTACAGCGGCGGGGGGACAGATACGCAGTATTTT.

This clonotype was seen repeatedly, ten times or more. The chain links TRBV9 to TRBJ1-2, with D tentatively TRBD1 (6 bases). Trimming shortened V by 4 bases and J by 8 bases, and 12 bases separated the two germline ends. The CDR3 is made up of 12 amino acids. CDR1 SGDLS and CDR2 YYNGEE come from the germline V gene. This chain's CDR3 is CASSSDSGGYTF. CDR3 DNA sequence: TGTGCCAGCAGCTCGGACAGTGGCGGCTACACCTTC.

This clonotype has more than one count but fewer than ten. The chain is built from TRBV6-5 and TRBJ1-6; TRBD1 aligns across 7 bases. This CDR3 is built from 16 residues. CDR1 and CDR2 (germline): MNHEY, SVGAGI. V gave up 7 bases and J gave up 8 bases; unmatched junction bases: 14. The CDR3 nucleotides are TGTGCCAGCAACCCTGACAGGGACCGCGGGGATTCACCCCTCCACTTT. Its protein product is CASNPDRDRGDSPLHF.

This clonotype occurred many times. The chain joins TRBV20-1 to TRBJ2-7; TRBD1 might be the D (6 bases). CDR1 DFQATT and CDR2 SNEGSKA come from the germline V gene (reference sequence). V shed 6 bases and J shed 2 bases, with 14 bases lying between them. This CDR3 contains 13 residues. CDR3 sequence (DNA): TGCAGTGCATCCGACAGGACCCCCTACGAGCAGTACTTC. Amino acids: CSASDRTPYEQYF.

The chain employs TRBV10-1 and TRBJ2-3, with 8 bases matching TRBD2. Per the germline V gene, CDR1 is WNHNN and CDR2 is SYGVQD (reference sequence). V gave up 0 bases and J gave up 3 bases; unmatched junction bases: 2. This CDR3 is built from 15 residues. In nucleotides, the CDR3 is TGCGCCAGCAGTGAGTCGGGCGGGGGGACAGATACGCAGTATTTT. The encoded protein is CASSESGGGTDTQYF.

This clonotype was counted at least ten times. The chain couples TRBV5-1 to TRBJ1-5, with no clear D. The CDR3 spans 15 residues. Trimming removed 0 bases at V and 1 base at J, with 8 bases between. Germline CDR1 SGHRS, CDR2 YFSETQ. This CDR3 is CASSLGGLSNQPQHF. In DNA form, the CDR3 reads TGCGCCAGCAGCTTGGGGGGTTTAAGCAATCAGCCCCAGCATTTT. Complete variable domain (other parts from reference TRBV5-1 and TRBJ1-5): KAGVTQTPRYLIKTRGQQVTLSCSPISGHRSVSWYQQTPGQGLQFLFEYFSETQRNKGNFPGRFSGRQFSNSRSEMNVSTLELGDSALYLCASSLGGLSNQPQHFGDGTRLSIL.

The chain recombines TRBV19 with TRBJ1-3; no firm D call. The V and J ends lost 7 bases and 0 bases respectively, with 10 bases between them. Germline V CDR1 and CDR2: LNHDA, SQIVND (reference sequence). The CDR3 contains 14 residues. The CDR3 region is CASKTDNSGNTIYF. CDR3 in DNA: TGTGCCAGTAAGACGGATAACTCTGGAAACACCATATATTTT.

There are a few counts of this clonotype. CDR3 DNA: TGTGCCAGCAGCGCTGGACTAGCGGGGTACAATGAGCAGTTCTTC. Translating gives CASSAGLAGYNEQFF. V and J are TRBV5-6 and TRBJ2-1, with 12 nucleotides matching TRBD2. In germline, CDR1 is SGHDT, CDR2 YYEEEE. This CDR3 spans 15 amino acids. Trimming at V came to 4 bases and at J to 4 bases, leaving 3 bases not matched to a gene. The full variable domain, its missing parts supplied by reference TRBV5-6 and TRBJ2-1, is DAGVTQSPTHLIKTRGQQVTLRCSPKSGHDTVSWYQQALGQGPQFIFQYYEEEERQRGNFPDRFSGHQFPNYSSELNVNALLLGDSALYLCASSAGLAGYNEQFFGPGTRLTVL.

The chain is built from TRBV6-5 and TRBJ2-3, with D possibly TRBD1 on 5 matching bases. The V end lost 0 bases, the J end lost 5 bases, and 9 bases lay between the germline ends. Germline V lookup: CDR1 MNHEY, CDR2 SVGAGI. This CDR3 has 14 amino acids. CDR3 in amino acids: CASSYSQGIDTQYF. The CDR3 coding sequence is TGTGCCAGCAGTTACTCGCAGGGTATAGATACGCAGTATTTT.

In this sample, this clonotype turned up many times. J is TRBJ1-6 and V is TRBV7-2; no clear D gene. The CDR3 spans 14 residues. V lost 3 bases and J 4 bases, leaving 7 bases between the germline ends. Germline-derived CDR1 and CDR2 are SGHTA and FQGNSA. DNA for the CDR3: TGTGCCAGCAGCTTGGACGGGTATAATTCACCCCTCCACTTT. Encoded protein: CASSLDGYNSPLHF.

This clonotype has a count of ten or more. CDR3 residues: CASISGAGELDEQFF. The CDR3 region has the DNA TGCGCCAGCATTTCTGGGGCGGGGGAGCTCGATGAGCAGTTCTTC. V usage is TRBV10-2 and J usage is TRBJ2-1; 7 bases line up with TRBD2. The germline V gene has CDR1 WSHSY and CDR2 SAAADI. The CDR3 runs to 15 residues. The junction had 14 bases not matched to a gene; V was cut back by 7 bases and J by 8 bases.

This clonotype was observed at least ten times. The V and J genes are TRBV5-1 and TRBJ1-5; possible D gene TRBD1, 6 bases. This CDR3 contains 14 residues. The germline gives CDR1 SGHRS, CDR2 YFSETQ. V shed 4 bases and J shed 3 bases, with 11 bases lying between them. CDR3 loop: CASSPGQDNQPQHF. CDR3 DNA sequence: TGCGCCAGCAGCCCGGGACAAGACAATCAGCCCCAGCATTTT.

As to this clonotype: A clone one base away is much larger, so this may be a read error. The chain employs TRBV30 and TRBJ2-7, with 7 bases aligning to TRBD2. This CDR3 spans 13 amino acids. Germline-derived CDR1 and CDR2 are GTSNPN and SVGIG (reference sequence). After removal of 2 bases from V and 1 base from J, the junction contained 2 bases not matched to a gene. CDR3 residues: CAWSPGGSYEQYF. For the CDR3, the DNA is TGTGCCTGGAGTCCCGGGGGGTCCTACGAGCAGTACTTC.

Points on this clonotype: It is likely a read error: a sequence one base away is far more abundant. This sequence joins TRBV11-2 and TRBJ2-7, with D uncertain. Trimming pared 1 base from V and 7 bases from J, leaving 17 bases between. The CDR3 has 15 amino acids. Germline V gene data show CDR1 as SGHAT and CDR2 as FQNNGV. The CDR3 nucleotides read TGTGCCAGCAGCTTAGGATTTTACGGAGACAATGAGCAGTACTTC. Residues: CASSLGFYGDNEQYF.

In its sample, this clonotype was seen many times. The rearrangement uses TRBV6-1 and TRBJ1-5, with 7 bases aligning to TRBD1. The CDR3 is 14 residues long. Germline CDR1 and CDR2: MNHNS and SASEGT. The V and J ends lost 5 bases and 3 bases, in that order; junction bases with no gene match: 4. This chain's CDR3 is CASSRTGVNQPQHF. The CDR3 nucleotides are TGTGCCAGCAGTCGGACAGGCGTCAATCAGCCCCAGCATTTT.

This clonotype was detected many times. The chain joins TRBV9 to TRBJ1-2; weak D call: TRBD1 (6 bases). The CDR3 is made up of 16 amino acids. The germline V and J ends were trimmed by 0 bases and 6 bases, with 18 bases remaining between them. Germline CDR1 and CDR2: SGDLS and YYNGEE. The CDR3 DNA is TGTGCCAGCAGCGTAGCTGGAGGTGGGGGGGGCGATGGCTACACCTTC. This encodes CASSVAGGGGGDGYTF.

In its sample, this clonotype was seen many times. The chain is built from TRBV5-1 and TRBJ2-7; no definite D call. Germline lookup yields CDR1 SGHRS and CDR2 YFSETQ. V lost 4 bases, J lost 2 bases, and 16 bases lay in between. This CDR3 contains 15 residues. DNA of the CDR3: TGCGCCAGCAGCCACGTTGTCGGGCAGGCCTACGAGCAGTACTTC. Its protein product is CASSHVVGQAYEQYF.

This clonotype appeared many times. The J gene is TRBJ1-4, the V gene TRBV20-1; D possibly corresponds to TRBD1 (5 bases). CDR1 and CDR2 (germline): DFQATT, SNEGSKA (reference sequence). The CDR3 has 13 residues. V lost 6 bases and J lost 10, with 18 bases in between. As DNA, the CDR3 is TGCAGTGCCCGGGACCCGATGGCCGGAAAACTGTTTTTT. Its translation is CSARDPMAGKLFF.

This clonotype was counted many times. CDR3 amino acids: CASSLGLGLSGANVLTF. CDR3 bases: TGTGCCAGCAGCTTAGGCTTGGGGCTCTCTGGGGCCAACGTCCTGACTTTC. The V and J genes are TRBV7-8 and TRBJ2-6, with D tentatively TRBD1 (5 bases). The germline V gene encodes CDR1 SGHVS and CDR2 FQNEAQ. CDR3 length: 17 residues. V was pared by 1 base and J by 0 bases, with 10 bases between.

The chain recombines TRBV2 with TRBJ1-6, with D maybe TRBD1 (5 bases). V was cut by 6 bases and J by 11 bases, with 14 bases left in between. The CDR3 covers 13 residues. Germline assignment: CDR1 SNHLY and CDR2 FYNNEI. The CDR3 DNA is TGTGCCAGCAGGGCCGTGGGGGTGGCACCCCTCCACTTT. It specifies CASRAVGVAPLHF.

The chain joins TRBV12-3 or TRBV12-4 to TRBJ2-2; 11 bases fit TRBD2. This CDR3 spans 17 amino acids. The V gene end was trimmed by 2 bases and the J gene end by 3 bases; junction bases not matched to a gene: 5. CDR3 sequence (DNA): TGTGCCAGCAGTTTAAGGCTAGCGGGGGGCTACACCGGGGAGCTGTTTTTT. Its protein product is CASSLRLAGGYTGELFF.